Each of the 3 T cell receptor beta chains below was sequenced from the same sample in a study of beta chain features in type 1 diabetes (dated by TCRdb to between 2017 and 2018). Overall study outcomes, separate from this receptor: Type 1 diabetes patients showed a moderate but significant shortening of TCRB CDR3 length in all four CD4+ subsets.

Library method: the immunoSEQ multiplex PCR assay. The High Capacity cDNA Reverse Transcription Kit was used to reverse transcribe all of the isolated RNA, meaning that expressed TCRB transcripts were what got sequenced. The source is immuneACCESS, and TCRdb retained only in-frame sequences with V and J called. Part of the clones is not carried over; for the studies checked, unresolved V genes explain less than half of this, and the remainder is unexplained. A total of approximately 60,000 clones appear in this sample, 40% to 60% of them only once. The top ten clones comprise around 2.6% of the sample. No antigen has been assigned to these receptors. Input material: Tregs from blood. This specimen's cell subset or site label, interpreted: regulatory CD4+ T cells. These TCRs come from a woman between 40 and 55 years old with type 1 diabetes.

The V and J genes are TRBV2 and TRBJ1-1, with D possibly matching TRBD1 (5 bases). The germline V gene encodes CDR1 SNHLY and CDR2 FYNNEI. The V gene lost 1 base and the J gene lost 1 base, with 10 bases spanning the gap. The CDR3 loop spans 15 amino acids. The CDR3: CASSEGGRGNTEAFF. The CDR3 DNA reads as TGTGCCAGCAGTGAAGGGGGGAGGGGGAACACTGAAGCTTTCTTT. Full variable domain (outside the CDR3, taken from reference TRBV2 and TRBJ1-1): EPEVTQTPSHQVTQMGQEVILRCVPISNHLYFYWYRQILGQKVEFLVSFYNNEISEKSEIFDDQFSVERPDGSNFTLKIRSTKLEDSAMYFCASSEGGRGNTEAFFGQGTRLTVV.

The CDR3 nucleotides are TGTGCCAGCAGTTCCCCCACAGGGGGGGGGCCCTACGAGCAGTACTTC. Protein sequence: CASSSPTGGGPYEQYF. The rearrangement uses TRBV28 and TRBJ2-7, with D maybe TRBD1 (8 bases). Germline V CDR1 and CDR2: MDHEN, SYDVKM. The CDR3 covers 16 residues. V shed 4 bases and J shed 2 bases, with 18 bases lying between them. Using reference TRBV28 and TRBJ2-7 for the parts outside the CDR3, the full variable domain is DVKVTQSSRYLVKRTGEKVFLECVQDMDHENMFWYRQDPGLGLRLIYFSYDVKMKEKGDIPEGYSVSREKKERFSLILESASTNQTSMYLCASSSPTGGGPYEQYFGPGTRLTVT.

In nucleotides, the CDR3 is TGTGCCAGTAGTGCCCTACAGGGCTCTGGGGCCAACGTCCTGACTTTC. It translates to CASSALQGSGANVLTF. The chain couples TRBV19 to TRBJ2-6; possible D gene TRBD1, 6 bases. Germline CDR1 LNHDA, CDR2 SQIVND (reference sequence). Trimming shortened V by 5 bases and J by 0 bases, and 11 bases separated the two germline ends. The CDR3 runs 16 residues. The variable domain in full, completed from reference TRBV19 and TRBJ2-6, reads DGGITQSPKYLFRKEGQNVTLSCEQNLNHDAMYWYRQDPGQGLRLIYYSQIVNDFQKGDIAEGYSVSREKKESFPLTVTSAQKNPTAFYLCASSALQGSGANVLTFGAGSRLTVL.